Listed here is a single T cell receptor (beta chain). Its antigen is undetermined. A CD45RA+ naive subset and a CD45RA-negative memory subset were split from CD4+ cells. Here immunoSEQ multiplex PCR was the method, and the copy in TCRdb shows in-frame clones only, minus some. The table lists about 2.3 million clones, around 92% of them singletons. This sample was included in a study of shared clonotypes between healthy human individuals. Whole-study context: Per donor, three plates held CD4 naive cells, three held CD4 memory, two held CD8 naive and one held CD8 memory.

General study points: Expectations were that clonotype sharing among donors would be affected by sequencing depth.

The TCR originated in a man younger than 35 in good health. Some clones in this sample may be carry-over from other donors' samples. The material sequenced was naive CD4+ T cells from PBMCs. Subset of the sample: CD45RA+ positively selected.

DNA for the CDR3: TGTGCCAGCAGTCCCGTGTTCGGGGCGGATGGCTACACCTTC. As protein: CASSPVFGADGYTF. The J gene is TRBJ1-2, the V gene TRBV27, with D possibly matching TRBD1 (5 bases). Germline assignment: CDR1 MNHEY and CDR2 SMNVEV (reference sequence). The CDR3 spans 14 residues. With 5 bases removed from V and 6 bases from J, the gap between germline ends came to 16 bases.